The entry that follows covers one T cell receptor beta chain sequence. It may be a read error: a sequence one base away is much more abundant. PBMCs numbering at least 6 million were isolated per sample. Total RNA, at least 5.5 micrograms per sample, was extracted from PBMCs. This entry is derived from a study of blood T cells in healthy people across ages. Primers used in a second PCR of roughly 7 to 12 cycles were a sample-barcoded 5' primer and a J-beta primer mix. TCRdb ran MiXCR on the 5' RACE reads and lists one entry per CDR3 protein. Here the sample spans roughly 1.6 million distinct CDR3 sequences, roughly 30% being singletons. Germline-derived CDR1 and CDR2 are SGHTA and FQGNSA. Trimming took off 2 bases at V and 3 bases at J, with 19 bases between the two ends. The CDR3 runs 17 residues.

The chain links TRBV7-2 to TRBJ2-5; D might be TRBD2 (5 bases). The receptor was derived from a woman aged 25 to 39 in good health. Sample: blood. In DNA, the CDR3 is TGTGCCAGCAGCTTATTCACGTGTGTAGCGATCGAAGAGACCCAGTACTTC. It translates to CASSLFTCVAIEETQYF.